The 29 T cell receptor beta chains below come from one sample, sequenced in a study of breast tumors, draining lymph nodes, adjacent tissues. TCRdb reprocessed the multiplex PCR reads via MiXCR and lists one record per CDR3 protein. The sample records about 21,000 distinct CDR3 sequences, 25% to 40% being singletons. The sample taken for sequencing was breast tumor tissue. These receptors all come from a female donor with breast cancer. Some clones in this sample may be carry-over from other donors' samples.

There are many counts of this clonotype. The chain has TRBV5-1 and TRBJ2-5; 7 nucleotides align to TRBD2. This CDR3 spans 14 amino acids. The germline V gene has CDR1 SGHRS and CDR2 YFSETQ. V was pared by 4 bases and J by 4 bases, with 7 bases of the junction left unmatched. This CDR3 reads CASSRRGRGETQYF. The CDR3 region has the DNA TGCGCCAGCAGCAGGCGGGGGAGAGGAGAGACCCAGTACTTC. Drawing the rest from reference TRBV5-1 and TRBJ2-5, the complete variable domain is KAGVTQTPRYLIKTRGQQVTLSCSPISGHRSVSWYQQTPGQGLQFLFEYFSETQRNKGNFPGRFSGRQFSNSRSEMNVSTLELGDSALYLCASSRRGRGETQYFGPGTRLLVL.

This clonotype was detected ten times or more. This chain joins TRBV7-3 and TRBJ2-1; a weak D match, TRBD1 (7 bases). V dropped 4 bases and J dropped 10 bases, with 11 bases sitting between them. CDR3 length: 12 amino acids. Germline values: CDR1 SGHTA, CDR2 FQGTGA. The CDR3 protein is CASSSAGQEQFF. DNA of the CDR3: TGTGCCAGCAGCTCGGCGGGACAGGAGCAGTTCTTC.

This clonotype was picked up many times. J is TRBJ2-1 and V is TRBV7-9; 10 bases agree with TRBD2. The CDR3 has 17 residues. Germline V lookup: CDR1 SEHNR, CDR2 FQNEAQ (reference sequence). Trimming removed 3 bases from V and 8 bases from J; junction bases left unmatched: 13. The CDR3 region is CASSFASSGRAGYEQFF. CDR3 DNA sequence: TGTGCCAGCAGCTTCGCTTCGAGCGGGAGGGCGGGCTATGAGCAGTTCTTC.

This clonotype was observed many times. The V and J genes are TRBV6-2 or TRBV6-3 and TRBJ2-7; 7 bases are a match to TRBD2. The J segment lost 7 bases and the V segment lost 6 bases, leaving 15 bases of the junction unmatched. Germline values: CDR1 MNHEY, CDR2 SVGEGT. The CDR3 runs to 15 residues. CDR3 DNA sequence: TGTGCCAGCAGCCCAGGGACTACCCCCCCAAGAGAGCAGTACTTC. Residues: CASSPGTTPPREQYF.

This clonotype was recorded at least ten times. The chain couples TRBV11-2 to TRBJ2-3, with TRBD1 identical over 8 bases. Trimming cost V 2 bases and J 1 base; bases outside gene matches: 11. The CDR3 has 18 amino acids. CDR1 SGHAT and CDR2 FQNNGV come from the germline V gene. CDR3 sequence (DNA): TGTGCCAGCAGCTTAAAATACCCAGGGGGCATAGGCACAGATACGCAGTATTTT. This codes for CASSLKYPGGIGTDTQYF. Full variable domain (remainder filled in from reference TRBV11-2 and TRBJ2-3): EAGVAQSPRYKIIEKRQSVAFWCNPISGHATLYWYQQILGQGPKLLIQFQNNGVVDDSQLPKDRFSAERLKGVDSTLKIQPAKLEDSAVYLCASSLKYPGGIGTDTQYFGPGTRLTVL.

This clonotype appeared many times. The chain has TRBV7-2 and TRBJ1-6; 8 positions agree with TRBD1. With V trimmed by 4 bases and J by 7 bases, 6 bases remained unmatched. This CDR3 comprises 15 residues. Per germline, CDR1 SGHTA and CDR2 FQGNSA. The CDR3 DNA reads TGTGCCAGCAGCTCGACAGGGGCTGGGAATTCACCCCTCCACTTT. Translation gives CASSSTGAGNSPLHF.

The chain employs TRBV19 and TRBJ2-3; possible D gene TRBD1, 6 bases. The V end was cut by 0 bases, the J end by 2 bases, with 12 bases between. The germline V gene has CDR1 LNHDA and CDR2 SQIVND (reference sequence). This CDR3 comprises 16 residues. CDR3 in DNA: TGTGCCAGTAGTATAGATGAGGGGGATTACACAGATACGCAGTATTTT. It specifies CASSIDEGDYTDTQYF.

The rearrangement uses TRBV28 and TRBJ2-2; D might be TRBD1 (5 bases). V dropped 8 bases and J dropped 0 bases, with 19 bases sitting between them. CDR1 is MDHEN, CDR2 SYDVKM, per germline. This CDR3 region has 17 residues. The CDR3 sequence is CASSLFLLTANTGELFF. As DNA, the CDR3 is TGTGCCAGCTCCCTGTTTCTCTTGACAGCGAACACCGGGGAGCTGTTTTTT. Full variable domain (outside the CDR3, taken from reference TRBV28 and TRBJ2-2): DVKVTQSSRYLVKRTGEKVFLECVQDMDHENMFWYRQDPGLGLRLIYFSYDVKMKEKGDIPEGYSVSREKKERFSLILESASTNQTSMYLCASSLFLLTANTGELFFGEGSRLTVL.

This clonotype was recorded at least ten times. The CDR3 is CASSGTGRELSGNTIYF. CDR3 nucleotides: TGTGCCAGCAGCGGCACAGGGCGGGAGCTCTCTGGAAACACCATATATTTT. The chain joins TRBV9 to TRBJ1-3; possible D gene TRBD1, 6 bases. The CDR3 is 17 amino acids. Germline lookup yields CDR1 SGDLS and CDR2 YYNGEE. V shed 3 bases and J shed 0 bases, with 16 bases lying between them.

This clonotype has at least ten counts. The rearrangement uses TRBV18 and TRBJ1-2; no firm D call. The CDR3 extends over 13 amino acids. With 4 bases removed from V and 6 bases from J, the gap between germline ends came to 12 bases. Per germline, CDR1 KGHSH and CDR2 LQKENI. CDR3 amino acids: CASSREVADGYTF. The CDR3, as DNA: TGTGCCAGCTCACGGGAGGTGGCGGATGGCTACACCTTC.

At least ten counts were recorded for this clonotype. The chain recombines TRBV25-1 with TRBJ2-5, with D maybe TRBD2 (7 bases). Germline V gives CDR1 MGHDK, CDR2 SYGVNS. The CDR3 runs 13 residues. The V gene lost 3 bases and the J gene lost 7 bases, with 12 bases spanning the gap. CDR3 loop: CASSEEGGPTQYF. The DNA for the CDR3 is TGTGCCAGCAGTGAGGAGGGGGGGCCGACCCAGTACTTC.

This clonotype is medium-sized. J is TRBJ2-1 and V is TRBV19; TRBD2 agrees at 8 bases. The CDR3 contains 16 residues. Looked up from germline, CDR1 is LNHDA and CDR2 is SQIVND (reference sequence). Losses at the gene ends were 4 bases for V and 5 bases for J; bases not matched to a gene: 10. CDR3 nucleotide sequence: TGTGCCAGTAGTACTATAAAAGCGGGAGCTAACAATGAGCAGTTCTTC. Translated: CASSTIKAGANNEQFF.

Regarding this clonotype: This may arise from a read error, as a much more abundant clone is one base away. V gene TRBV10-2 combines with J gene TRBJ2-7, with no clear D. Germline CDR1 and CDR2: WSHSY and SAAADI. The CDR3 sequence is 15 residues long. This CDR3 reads CAGSEHSTLSYEQYF. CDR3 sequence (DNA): TGCGCCGGCAGTGAACACAGCACCCTATCCTACGAGCAGTACTTC.

CDR3 nucleotide sequence: TGCAGTGCTAGAGATCCGGCTTATCCCTACAATGAGCAGTTCTTC. It translates to CSARDPAYPYNEQFF. The genes are TRBV20-1 and TRBJ2-1; D gene ambiguous. The ends were cut back, 0 bases at V and 2 bases at J, with 11 bases in the middle. Germline CDR1 and CDR2: DFQATT and SNEGSKA (reference sequence). This CDR3 has 15 amino acids.

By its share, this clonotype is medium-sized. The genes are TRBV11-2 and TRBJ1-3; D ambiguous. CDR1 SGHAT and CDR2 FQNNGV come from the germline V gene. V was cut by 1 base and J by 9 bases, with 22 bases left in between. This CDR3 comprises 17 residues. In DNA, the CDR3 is TGTGCCAGCAGCTTAGTCGCAACACAGCAATCCGCAGGCACCATATATTTT. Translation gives CASSLVATQQSAGTIYF.

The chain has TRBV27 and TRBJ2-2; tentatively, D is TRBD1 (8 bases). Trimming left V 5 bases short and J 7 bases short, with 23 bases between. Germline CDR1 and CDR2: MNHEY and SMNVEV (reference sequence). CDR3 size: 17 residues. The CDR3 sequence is CASSPWDYRGGIGELFF. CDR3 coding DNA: TGTGCCAGCAGTCCGTGGGATTACAGGGGGGGGATCGGGGAGCTGTTTTTT.

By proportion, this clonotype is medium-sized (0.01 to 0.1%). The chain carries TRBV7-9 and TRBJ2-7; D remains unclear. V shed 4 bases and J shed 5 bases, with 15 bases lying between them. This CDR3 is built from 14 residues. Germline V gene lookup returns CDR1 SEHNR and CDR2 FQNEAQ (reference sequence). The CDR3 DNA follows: TGTGCCAGCAGCTCGGCGACCAGCCCCAACGAGCAGTACTTC. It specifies CASSSATSPNEQYF.

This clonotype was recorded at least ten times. The CDR3 protein is CASIAGLDRKYEQYF. The CDR3 DNA follows: TGTGCCAGCATTGCCGGTCTGGACAGGAAATACGAGCAGTACTTC. The V gene is TRBV6-1, the J gene TRBJ2-7, with 7 bases matching TRBD1. The V gene's germline CDR1 is MNHNS and CDR2 SASEGT. The V gene end was trimmed by 7 bases and the J gene end by 4 bases; junction bases not matched to a gene: 13. The CDR3 totals 15 residues.

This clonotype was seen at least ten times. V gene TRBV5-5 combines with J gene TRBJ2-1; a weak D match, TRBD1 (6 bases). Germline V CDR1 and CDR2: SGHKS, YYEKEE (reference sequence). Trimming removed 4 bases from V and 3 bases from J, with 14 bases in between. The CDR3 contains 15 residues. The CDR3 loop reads CASSRTEGGYNEQFF. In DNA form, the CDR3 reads TGTGCCAGCAGCCGGACAGAAGGGGGCTACAATGAGCAGTTCTTC.

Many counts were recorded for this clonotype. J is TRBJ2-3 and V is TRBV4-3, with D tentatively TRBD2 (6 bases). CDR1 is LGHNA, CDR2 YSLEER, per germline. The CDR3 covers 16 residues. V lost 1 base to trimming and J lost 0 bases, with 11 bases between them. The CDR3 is CASSQGPGTSTDTQYF. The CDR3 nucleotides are TGCGCCAGCAGCCAAGGTCCGGGGACTAGCACAGATACGCAGTATTTT.

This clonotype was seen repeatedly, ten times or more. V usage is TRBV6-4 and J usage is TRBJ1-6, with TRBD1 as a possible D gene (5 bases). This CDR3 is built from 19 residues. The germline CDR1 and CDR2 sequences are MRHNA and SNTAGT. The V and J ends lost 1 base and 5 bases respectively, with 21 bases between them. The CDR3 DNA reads TGTGCCAGCAGTGACTTGGAAAGGGGACGGAACCAAGATAATTCACCCCTCCACTTT. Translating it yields CASSDLERGRNQDNSPLHF.

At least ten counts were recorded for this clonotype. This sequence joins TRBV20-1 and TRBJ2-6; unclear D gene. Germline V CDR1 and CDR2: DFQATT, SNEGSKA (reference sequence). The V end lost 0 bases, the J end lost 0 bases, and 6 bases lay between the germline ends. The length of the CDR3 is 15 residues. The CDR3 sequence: CSARDLLSGANVLTF. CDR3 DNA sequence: TGCAGTGCTAGAGATCTACTCTCTGGGGCCAACGTCCTGACTTTC.

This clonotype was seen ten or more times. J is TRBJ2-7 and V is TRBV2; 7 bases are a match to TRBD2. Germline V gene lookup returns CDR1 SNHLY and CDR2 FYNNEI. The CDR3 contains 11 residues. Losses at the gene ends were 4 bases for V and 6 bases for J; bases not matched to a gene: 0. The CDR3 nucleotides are TGTGCCAGCAGTGGACTAGCCGAGCAGTACTTC. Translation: CASSGLAEQYF.

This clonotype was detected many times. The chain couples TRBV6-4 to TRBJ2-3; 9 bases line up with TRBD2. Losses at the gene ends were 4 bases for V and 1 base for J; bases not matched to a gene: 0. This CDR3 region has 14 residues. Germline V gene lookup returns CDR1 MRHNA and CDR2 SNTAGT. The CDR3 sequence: CASSGTSGTDTQYF. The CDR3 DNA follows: TGTGCCAGCAGTGGGACTAGCGGCACAGATACGCAGTATTTT.

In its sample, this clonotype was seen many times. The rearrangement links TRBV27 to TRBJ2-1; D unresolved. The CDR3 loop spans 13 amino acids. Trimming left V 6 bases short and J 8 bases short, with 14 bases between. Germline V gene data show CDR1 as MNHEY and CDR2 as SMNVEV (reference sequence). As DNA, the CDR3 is TGTGCCAGCAGCCCAATGGTCCGGGATGAGCAGTTCTTC. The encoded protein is CASSPMVRDEQFF.

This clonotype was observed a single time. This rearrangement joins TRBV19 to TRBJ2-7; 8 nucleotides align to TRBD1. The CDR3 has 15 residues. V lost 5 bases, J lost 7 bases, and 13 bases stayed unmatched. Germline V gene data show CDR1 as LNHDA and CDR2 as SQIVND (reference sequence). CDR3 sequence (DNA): TGTGCCAGTAGTTCCAGGGACAGGCATTCATCAGAGCAGTACTTC. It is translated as CASSSRDRHSSEQYF.

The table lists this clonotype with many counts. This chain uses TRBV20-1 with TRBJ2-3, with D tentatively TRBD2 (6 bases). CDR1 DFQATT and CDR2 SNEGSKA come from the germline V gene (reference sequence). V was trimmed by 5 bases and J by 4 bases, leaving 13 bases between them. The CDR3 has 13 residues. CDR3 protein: CSARFSGADTQYF. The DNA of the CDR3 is TGCAGTGCTCGATTTAGCGGTGCAGATACGCAGTATTTT.

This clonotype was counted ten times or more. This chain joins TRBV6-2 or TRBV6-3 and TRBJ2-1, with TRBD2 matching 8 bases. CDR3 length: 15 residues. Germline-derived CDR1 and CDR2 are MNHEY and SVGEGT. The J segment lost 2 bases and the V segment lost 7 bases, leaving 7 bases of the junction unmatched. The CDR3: CASTPGGHTYNEQFF. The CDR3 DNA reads TGTGCCAGCACGCCGGGGGGGCACACCTACAATGAGCAGTTCTTC.

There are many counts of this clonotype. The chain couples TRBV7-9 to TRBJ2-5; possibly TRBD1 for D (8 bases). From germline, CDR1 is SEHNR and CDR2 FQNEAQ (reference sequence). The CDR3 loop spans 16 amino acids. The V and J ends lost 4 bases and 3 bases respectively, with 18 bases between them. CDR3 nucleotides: TGTGCCAGCAGCTGGCGACAGGGGCTAGCGGAAGAGACCCAGTACTTC. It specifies CASSWRQGLAEETQYF.